This TCR beta chain is from a study of T-cell reconstitution after alpha-beta-depleted transplantation in children. The table lists this clonotype with many counts. This CDR3 is 15 amino acids long. Germline V gives CDR1 MNHNS, CDR2 SASEGT. V shed 4 bases, J shed 8 bases, and the junction held 8 bases outside the gene matches. Unique molecular identifiers were used in preparing the TCRbeta library. From the PCR reads, TCRdb called clonotypes with MiXCR, one entry per CDR3 protein. The profile shows 120,000 or so distinct CDR3 sequences, 9% to 12% of them singletons. The source of this sequence is a human donor who donated a stem cell graft to a child with acute lymphoblastic leukemia. This sample comprised PBMCs from the stem cell graft donor, obtained from the stem cell graft. The chain uses TRBV6-1 and TRBJ2-1; 10 positions agree with TRBD2. This CDR3 is CASSAPGLASYEQFF. Here the CDR3 DNA reads TGTGCCAGCAGTGCCCCGGGACTAGCGTCATATGAGCAGTTCTTC.